Listed below are T cell receptor beta chains from one sample, sequenced in a study of monozygotic twins with inflammatory bowel disease. TCRdb re-called the 5' RACE reads and gives one entry per CDR3 protein, without DNA. The specimen's table records around 370,000 distinct CDR3 sequences. The sequenced sample consisted of blood. The source is a human donor with ulcerative colitis or Crohn's disease, or a healthy co-twin of an affected twin (not recorded which). The CDR3 runs from the conserved cysteine through the conserved F or W.

v_call	j_call	cdr3_aa
TRBV13	TRBJ2-2	CASSLLGTGDGELFF
TRBV7-9	TRBJ2-2	CASSPGGQNTGELFF
TRBV27	TRBJ2-2	CASSFWRGTGELFF
TRBV9	TRBJ2-2	CASREGQGNTGELFF
TRBV12-5	TRBJ1-1	CASGIGQEAFF
TRBV7-3	TRBJ2-7	CVSSLDLQTKQYF
TRBV7-3	TRBJ2-3	CASSLRSRVQTDTQYF
TRBV7-2	TRBJ1-2	CASRLGLGGYTF
TRBV24-1	TRBJ2-2	CATSGDRGPGELFF
TRBV20-1	TRBJ1-5	CSCLSPGTSNQPQHF
TRBV7-3	TRBJ2-1	CASSLTSGNYNEQFF
TRBV24-1	TRBJ2-3	CATGVSTDTQYF
TRBV12-3/TRBV12-4	TRBJ1-2	CASSFGRSYGYTF
TRBV6-1	TRBJ2-4	CASQLGSLAKNMQYF
TRBV10-3	TRBJ2-1	CAISESNQGVGYYEQFF
TRBV12-3/TRBV12-4	TRBJ2-7	CVSSLDRATYEQYF
TRBV7-6	TRBJ2-2	CASSLNPNTGELFF
TRBV5-6	TRBJ2-7	CASRPKGPYYEQYF
TRBV12-3/TRBV12-4	TRBJ2-3	CASSSPGLAGGRGDTQYF
TRBV4-1	TRBJ2-1	CASSQELAGTYNEQFF
TRBV6-2/TRBV6-3	TRBJ1-5	CASSFNSRSVDYQPQHF
TRBV21-1	TRBJ2-5	CASSSRTAASGGQETQYF
TRBV6-2/TRBV6-3	TRBJ1-2	CASSYWTDGYTF
TRBV29-1	TRBJ2-3	CSAEAETDTQYF
TRBV11-3	TRBJ2-1	CASSLDDRFNEQFF
TRBV24-1	TRBJ2-1	CATSVPGPGLAHNEQFF
TRBV24-1	TRBJ2-1	CATSGFRNYNEQFF
TRBV6-5	TRBJ2-3	CASSYSRDSTDTQYF
TRBV7-8	TRBJ2-5	CASSPWRVQETQYF
TRBV7-2	TRBJ2-5	CASSLQTSGGVQETQYF
TRBV6-5	TRBJ2-2	CASSYSVGETTGELFF
TRBV5-6	TRBJ1-1	CASSLASLNTEAFF
TRBV28	TRBJ2-2	CASSAPGGSHTGELFF
TRBV11-1	TRBJ2-1	CASSRIGGRNNEQFF
TRBV5-5	TRBJ1-4	CASSSDSNEKLFF
TRBV20-1	TRBJ2-3	CSAAQARLRGTDTQYF
TRBV6-1	TRBJ1-4	CASTMSGTNGEKLFF
TRBV5-1	TRBJ1-5	CASSLGTENSNQPQHF
TRBV4-3	TRBJ2-7	CASSQEARRGSEQYF
TRBV20-1	TRBJ2-3	CSARDGETSGYTDTQYF
TRBV20-1	TRBJ1-2	CSAPKTARGGNYGYTF